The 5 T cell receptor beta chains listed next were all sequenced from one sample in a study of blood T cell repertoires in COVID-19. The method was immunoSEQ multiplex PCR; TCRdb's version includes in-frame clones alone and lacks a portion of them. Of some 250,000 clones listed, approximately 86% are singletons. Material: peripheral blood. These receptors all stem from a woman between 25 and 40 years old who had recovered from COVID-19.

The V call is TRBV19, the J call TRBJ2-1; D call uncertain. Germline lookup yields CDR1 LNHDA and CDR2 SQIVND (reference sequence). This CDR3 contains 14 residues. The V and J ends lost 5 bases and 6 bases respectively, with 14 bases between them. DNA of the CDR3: TGTGCCAGTAGTCCCCCCCCGCAGTTCAATGAGCAGTTCTTC. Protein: CASSPPPQFNEQFF.

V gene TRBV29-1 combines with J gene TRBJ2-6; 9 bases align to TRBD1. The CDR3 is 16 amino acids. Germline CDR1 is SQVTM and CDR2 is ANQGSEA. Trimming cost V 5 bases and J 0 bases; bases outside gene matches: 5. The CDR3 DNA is TGCAGCGTTTGGGACAGGGCCAACTCTGGGGCCAACGTCCTGACTTTC. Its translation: CSVWDRANSGANVLTF.

The CDR3: CASSVGQGGEQYF. CDR3 DNA: TGTGCCAGCAGTGTAGGACAGGGAGGCGAGCAGTACTTC. V and J are TRBV25-1 and TRBJ2-7, with 8 bases matching TRBD1. Germline V gene data show CDR1 as MGHDK and CDR2 as SYGVNS. The length of the CDR3 is 13 residues. The V and J ends lost 4 bases and 6 bases, in that order; junction bases with no gene match: 5.

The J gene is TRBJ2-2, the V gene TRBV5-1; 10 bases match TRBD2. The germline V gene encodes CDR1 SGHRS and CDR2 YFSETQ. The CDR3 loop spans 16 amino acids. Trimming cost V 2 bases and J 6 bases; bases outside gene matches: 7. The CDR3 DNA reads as TGCGCCAGCAGCTTCCAGCGGGGGGGCCTCCCCGGGGAGCTGTTTTTT. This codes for CASSFQRGGLPGELFF. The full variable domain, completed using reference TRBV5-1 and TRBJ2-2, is KAGVTQTPRYLIKTRGQQVTLSCSPISGHRSVSWYQQTPGQGLQFLFEYFSETQRNKGNFPGRFSGRQFSNSRSEMNVSTLELGDSALYLCASSFQRGGLPGELFFGEGSRLTVL.

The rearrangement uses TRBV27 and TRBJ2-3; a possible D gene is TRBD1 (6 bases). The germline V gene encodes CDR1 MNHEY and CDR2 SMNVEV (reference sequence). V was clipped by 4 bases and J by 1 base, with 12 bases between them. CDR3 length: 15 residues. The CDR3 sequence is CASSYVQGRTDTQYF. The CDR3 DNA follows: TGTGCCAGCAGTTACGTACAGGGACGCACAGATACGCAGTATTTT.